What follows are 21 T cell receptor beta chains derived from one specimen sequenced in a study of graft-versus-host responses after intestinal transplantation. The repertoire was sequenced with immunoSEQ multiplex PCR; TCRdb's copy has only in-frame clones and lacks some. The repertoire holds 65,000 to 90,000 clones, with approximately 90% as singletons. No antigens are known for them. The sample consisted of unstimulated CD8+ T cells sorted from spleen or lymph node cells, taken before transplant. The receptor set was obtained from a human donor who was the organ donor for an intestinal transplant.

This rearrangement joins TRBV6-1 to TRBJ2-7, with D maybe TRBD2 (5 bases). The V end lost 6 bases, the J end lost 2 bases, and 14 bases lay between the germline ends. CDR3 length equals 14 residues. Per the germline V gene, CDR1 is MNHNS and CDR2 is SASEGT. CDR3 nucleotide sequence: TGTGCCAGCAGCCCGGACTCCTACACCTACGAGCAGTACTTC. This sequence encodes CASSPDSYTYEQYF.

This chain joins TRBV30 and TRBJ2-7; TRBD1 or TRBD2 may be the D gene (5 bases each). The CDR3 extends over 17 amino acids. Germline CDR1 GTSNPN, CDR2 SVGIG (reference sequence). The V end was cut by 1 base, the J end by 0 bases, with 19 bases between. The CDR3 sequence is CAWSAAIRERGSYEQYF. The CDR3 DNA sequence: TGTGCCTGGAGTGCAGCGATCAGGGAGAGGGGCTCCTACGAGCAGTACTTC.

This chain uses TRBV9 with TRBJ2-1; D might be TRBD1 (6 bases). The CDR3 covers 15 residues. The ends were cut back, 0 bases at V and 0 bases at J, with 7 bases in the middle. The germline gives CDR1 SGDLS, CDR2 YYNGEE. The CDR3 is CASSVAGDSYNEQFF. The CDR3 DNA follows: TGTGCCAGCAGCGTAGCAGGGGACTCCTACAATGAGCAGTTCTTC.

The chain is built from TRBV11-2 and TRBJ2-6; 10 bases align to TRBD2. Trimming removed 5 bases from V and 11 bases from J; junction bases left unmatched: 9. CDR1 is SGHAT and CDR2 is FQNNGV in the germline V gene. The CDR3 extends over 15 amino acids. CDR3 sequence (DNA): TGTGCCAGCAGCAAAAGCGGGGGGGCATTTCACGTCCTGACTTTC. This encodes CASSKSGGAFHVLTF.

The J gene is TRBJ2-1, the V gene TRBV10-2; 11 bases are a match to TRBD2. The germline gives CDR1 WSHSY, CDR2 SAAADI. The V segment lost 7 bases and the J segment 1 base; nucleotides outside the gene matches: 6. The CDR3 is 16 amino acids. The CDR3 coding sequence is TGCGCCAGCACCGACTTAGCGGGAGGGTCCTACAATGAGCAGTTCTTC. This translates into CASTDLAGGSYNEQFF.

The CDR3 DNA sequence: TGCGCCAGCAGTTCCCGATCCTATGGCTACACCTTC. It encodes CASSSRSYGYTF. This chain joins TRBV5-1 and TRBJ1-2; no firm D call. The CDR3 is 12 amino acids. V shed 5 bases and J shed 4 bases, with 9 bases lying between them. The germline V gene has CDR1 SGHRS and CDR2 YFSETQ. The complete variable domain, with remaining parts taken from reference TRBV5-1 and TRBJ1-2, reads KAGVTQTPRYLIKTRGQQVTLSCSPISGHRSVSWYQQTPGQGLQFLFEYFSETQRNKGNFPGRFSGRQFSNSRSEMNVSTLELGDSALYLCASSSRSYGYTFGSGTRLTVV.

The chain uses TRBV12-5 and TRBJ2-7; D unclear. The V gene's germline CDR1 is LGHNT and CDR2 FRNRAP. Trimming left V 2 bases short and J 0 bases short, with 8 bases between. The CDR3 length is 14 residues. The CDR3 DNA reads TGTGCTAGTGGTTTGCTGGTCTCCTCCTACGAGCAGTACTTC. This translates into CASGLLVSSYEQYF.

The chain combines TRBV12-5 with TRBJ2-1; D is unclear. Germline assignment: CDR1 LGHNT and CDR2 FRNRAP. Trimming removed 6 bases at V and 0 bases at J, with 12 bases between. This CDR3 region has 15 residues. The CDR3 DNA reads as TGTGCTAGTGGCCTCCTTGGGTACTCCTACAATGAGCAGTTCTTC. Encoded protein: CASGLLGYSYNEQFF.

The chain uses TRBV6-5 and TRBJ2-7, with 7 bases aligning to TRBD1. The CDR3 is 14 residues long. CDR1 is MNHEY and CDR2 is SVGAGI in the germline V gene. V was clipped by 3 bases and J by 0 bases; unmatched bases: 2. In nucleotides, the CDR3 is TGTGCCAGCAGTTATGGGACAGACTCCTACGAGCAGTACTTC. Translating it yields CASSYGTDSYEQYF.

There are a few counts of this clone. This chain links TRBV19 with TRBJ1-5; no clear D gene. V lost 4 bases and J lost 0, with 7 bases in between. The CDR3 is made up of 14 amino acids. Germline-derived CDR1 and CDR2 are LNHDA and SQIVND (reference sequence). CDR3 in DNA: TGTGCCAGTAGTAGTATCGATAGCAATCAGCCCCAGCATTTT. Translation: CASSSIDSNQPQHF.

The chain is built from TRBV5-1 and TRBJ1-1; TRBD1 is a possible D gene (6 bases). This CDR3 has 16 amino acids. The V and J ends lost 0 bases and 4 bases respectively, with 16 bases between them. In germline, CDR1 is SGHRS, CDR2 YFSETQ. CDR3 nucleotide sequence: TGCGCCAGCAGCTTGGCCCGGGGGCCGCTTATCACTGAAGCTTTCTTT. This translates into CASSLARGPLITEAFF.

The chain has TRBV19 and TRBJ2-5; a possible D gene is TRBD2 (5 bases). Trimming stripped 5 bases from V and 5 bases from J, with 18 bases between. Germline V gene sequence: CDR1 LNHDA, CDR2 SQIVND (reference sequence). The CDR3 runs to 15 residues. For the CDR3, the DNA is TGTGCCAGTAGTCTCTCGGGATTGGTATGGGAGACCCAGTACTTC. Translation gives CASSLSGLVWETQYF.

CDR3 amino acids: CASSQVAGEGTDTQYF. The CDR3 nucleotides are TGTGCCAGCAGCCAAGTTGCGGGGGAAGGCACAGATACGCAGTATTTT. The V call is TRBV4-2, the J call TRBJ2-3; TRBD2 aligns across 7 bases. V lost 1 base, J lost 1 base, and 5 bases stayed unmatched. Germline CDR1 LGHNA, CDR2 YNFKEQ. This CDR3 is 16 amino acids long.

The chain employs TRBV6-4 and TRBJ1-2, with a possible D match to TRBD1 (5 bases). V was clipped by 2 bases and J by 3 bases, with 7 bases between them. The CDR3 covers 13 residues. Per the germline V gene, CDR1 is MRHNA and CDR2 is SNTAGT. This CDR3 reads CASSDGTDYGYTF. The CDR3 nucleotides are TGTGCCAGCAGTGACGGGACGGACTATGGCTACACCTTC.

V and J are TRBV14 and TRBJ2-1; 7 bases are a match to TRBD2. Germline CDR1 and CDR2: SGHDN and FVKESK. With 0 bases clipped from V and 15 bases from J, the junction kept 8 bases outside the gene matches. The length of the CDR3 is 13 residues. This chain's CDR3 is CASSQERVGRRFF. The CDR3 coding sequence is TGTGCCAGCAGCCAAGAAAGGGTCGGGAGGCGGTTCTTC.

The rearrangement uses TRBV2 and TRBJ2-7, with D unclear. V gave up 7 bases and J gave up 7 bases, with 11 bases separating them. Germline CDR1 is SNHLY and CDR2 is FYNNEI. The CDR3 loop spans 11 amino acids. The CDR3 region has the DNA TGTGCCAGCATCGCGACTCGGGAGCAGTACTTC. Residues: CASIATREQYF.

This rearrangement joins TRBV5-6 to TRBJ1-2; no definite D call. Trimming pared 4 bases from V and 2 bases from J, leaving 12 bases between. The CDR3 sequence is 14 residues long. CDR1 and CDR2 from the germline V gene are SGHDT and YYEEEE. CDR3 residues: CASSPIMGNYGYTF. In DNA form, the CDR3 reads TGTGCCAGCAGCCCTATAATGGGGAACTATGGCTACACCTTC.

The chain's CDR3 is CASSGPGTSGRDTDTQYF. The CDR3 region has the DNA TGTGCCAGCAGCGGCCCCGGGACTAGCGGGAGAGACACAGATACGCAGTATTTT. This rearrangement joins TRBV5-4 to TRBJ2-3; 14 bases fit TRBD2. With V trimmed by 4 bases and J by 2 bases, 9 bases remained unmatched. CDR1 and CDR2 (germline): SGHNT, YYREEE (reference sequence). The CDR3 consists of 18 residues. The full variable domain, rest sourced from reference TRBV5-4 and TRBJ2-3, is ETGVTQSPTHLIKTRGQQVTLRCSSQSGHNTVSWYQQALGQGPQFIFQYYREEENGRGNFPPRFSGLQFPNYSSELNVNALELDDSALYLCASSGPGTSGRDTDTQYFGPGTRLTVL.

This chain uses TRBV6-5 with TRBJ1-3; D is unresolved. The germline V gene encodes CDR1 MNHEY and CDR2 SVGAGI. The CDR3 consists of 15 residues. Trimming took 6 bases from V and 0 from J, leaving 12 bases between them. The CDR3 spells CASRSRKDSGNTIYF. CDR3 DNA sequence: TGTGCCAGCAGGAGTCGGAAAGACTCTGGAAACACCATATATTTT.

The chain links TRBV9 to TRBJ2-1; the D gene is possibly TRBD1 (5 bases). V shed 6 bases and J shed 4 bases, with 23 bases lying between them. The germline V gene encodes CDR1 SGDLS and CDR2 YYNGEE. This CDR3 is 17 amino acids long. As DNA, the CDR3 is TGTGCCAGCACCCTAAGGCAGGGCACCCTTTTTTACAATGAGCAGTTCTTC. Encoded protein: CASTLRQGTLFYNEQFF.

This chain's CDR3 is CASSRQGAQPQHF. The CDR3, as DNA: TGTGCCAGCAGCCGACAAGGAGCTCAGCCCCAGCATTTT. This chain uses TRBV21-1 with TRBJ1-5. TRBV21-1 is a pseudogene locus. This CDR3 is 13 amino acids long.